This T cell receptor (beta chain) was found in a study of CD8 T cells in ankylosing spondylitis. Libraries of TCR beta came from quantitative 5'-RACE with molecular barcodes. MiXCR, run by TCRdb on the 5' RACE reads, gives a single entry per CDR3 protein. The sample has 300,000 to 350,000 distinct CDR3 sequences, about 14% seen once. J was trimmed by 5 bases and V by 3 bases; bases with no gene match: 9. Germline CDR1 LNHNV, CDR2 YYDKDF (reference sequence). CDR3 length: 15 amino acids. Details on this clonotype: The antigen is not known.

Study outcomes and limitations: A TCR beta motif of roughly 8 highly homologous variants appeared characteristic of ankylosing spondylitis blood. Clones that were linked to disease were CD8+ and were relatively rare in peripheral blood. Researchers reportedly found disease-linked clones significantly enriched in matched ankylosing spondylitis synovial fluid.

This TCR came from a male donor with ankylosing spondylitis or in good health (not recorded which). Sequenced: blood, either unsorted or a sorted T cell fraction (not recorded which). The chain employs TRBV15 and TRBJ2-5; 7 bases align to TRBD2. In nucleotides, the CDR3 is TGTGCCACCAGCAGGGTCGGGGGGATTCTGGAGACCCAGTACTTC. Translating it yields CATSRVGGILETQYF.